Listed below are T cell receptor beta chains from one sample, sequenced in a study of OX40 agonist ivuxolimab in advanced cancers. Data came from immunoSEQ multiplex PCR; TCRdb stores just in-frame clones and leaves some out. This sample has some 35,000 clones; about 82% occur once, and the top ten carry under 45%. The source material was CD4+ or CD8+ T cells sorted from blood, sampled in a trial of the OX40 agonist ivuxolimab. The receptor set was obtained from an adult with an advanced solid tumor such as melanoma, head and neck, liver or kidney cancer. The CDR3 runs from the conserved cysteine through the conserved F or W. The order of the fields is J gene, V gene, D gene, clone size, CDR3 DNA, CDR3 protein. The D gene is left open where the match is weak. Clone size appears in some rows only: once, few, many, or a class for an expanded clone.

J: TRBJ1-5; V: TRBV6-6; D: NA; size: NA; DNA: TGTGCCAGCAGTTACTCGATGCTTCAGCCCCAGCATTTT; CDR3: CASSYSMLQPQHF
J: TRBJ2-7; V: TRBV6-5; D: NA; size: NA; DNA: TGTGCCAGCAGTTACGGGCCCGAGAGCTCCTACGAGCAGTACTTC; CDR3: CASSYGPESSYEQYF
J: TRBJ2-1; V: TRBV29-1; D: TRBD2; size: NA; DNA: TGCAGCGCCGGTAGCGGGAGGGCACACAATGAGCAGTTCTTC; CDR3: CSAGSGRAHNEQFF
J: TRBJ1-2; V: TRBV11-2; D: NA; size: NA; DNA: TGTGCCAGCAGCCCGGACAGAATTGGCATGTCGAATTATGGCTACACCTTC; CDR3: CASSPDRIGMSNYGYTF
J: TRBJ2-6; V: TRBV19; D: NA; size: NA; DNA: TGTGCCAGTTCAATTCGGTCTGGAACTGGGGCCAACGTCCTGACTTTC; CDR3: CASSIRSGTGANVLTF
J: TRBJ2-7; V: TRBV5-1; D: NA; size: once; DNA: TGCGCCAGCAGCTTGGAGGGGGGGCCCCCGGGGGAGCAGTACTTC; CDR3: CASSLEGGPPGEQYF
J: TRBJ2-7; V: TRBV6-5; D: NA; size: NA; DNA: TGTGCCAGCAGTTACCGGGGCTCCGACGAGCAGTACTTC; CDR3: CASSYRGSDEQYF
J: TRBJ1-5; V: TRBV2; D: NA; size: NA; DNA: TGTGCCAGCAGTGCCCGACCGACCAATCAGCCCCAGCATTTT; CDR3: CASSARPTNQPQHF
J: TRBJ1-2; V: TRBV14; D: NA; size: once; DNA: TGTGCCAGCAGTCGGGGGTATGGCTACACCTTC; CDR3: CASSRGYGYTF
J: TRBJ2-5; V: TRBV6-5; D: TRBD2; size: NA; DNA: TGTGCCAGCAGTTCAAGGACTAGCGGGGACCTTAAGACCCAGTACTTC; CDR3: CASSSRTSGDLKTQYF
J: TRBJ2-7; V: TRBV15; D: TRBD2; size: NA; DNA: TGTGCCACCAGCAGGGGCCTAGCGGGAGGGGGCTACGAGCAGTACTTC; CDR3: CATSRGLAGGGYEQYF
J: TRBJ2-2; V: TRBV7-8; D: NA; size: NA; DNA: TGTGCCAGCAGCTTCGGGGGCGGGAACACCGGGGAGCTGTTTTTT; CDR3: CASSFGGGNTGELFF
J: TRBJ2-7; V: TRBV11-1; D: NA; size: NA; DNA: TGTGCCAGCAGCCTACGACCAGGACTCGCCTACGAGCAGTACTTC; CDR3: CASSLRPGLAYEQYF
J: TRBJ2-7; V: TRBV11-2; D: TRBD2; size: once; DNA: TGTGCCAGCAGCCCCGGACTAGCGGGGGGGCCGGCGTACGAGCAGTACTTC; CDR3: CASSPGLAGGPAYEQYF
J: TRBJ1-3; V: TRBV5-8; D: NA; size: NA; DNA: TGTGCCAGCAGGGAACAGATCTCAAACACCATATATTTT; CDR3: CASREQISNTIYF
J: TRBJ2-7; V: TRBV10-3; D: TRBD1; size: NA; DNA: TGTGCCATCATGGGACAGGGGATCTACGAGCAGTACTTC; CDR3: CAIMGQGIYEQYF
J: TRBJ1-6; V: TRBV5-4; D: NA; size: NA; DNA: TGTGCCAGCAGCGTATTTCCCCCACGGCTCCACTTT; CDR3: CASSVFPPRLHF
J: TRBJ2-3; V: TRBV5-4; D: NA; size: NA; DNA: TGTGCCAGCAGCACGAGGGGGACCTCAGATACGCAGTATTTT; CDR3: CASSTRGTSDTQYF
J: TRBJ2-1; V: TRBV6-1; D: NA; size: once; DNA: TGTGCCAGCAGTGAAGCTTCCAGGGTGGATGAGCAGTTCTTC; CDR3: CASSEASRVDEQFF
J: TRBJ1-1; V: TRBV6-5; D: NA; size: NA; DNA: TGTGCCAGCAGCGAAGACTTGAACACTGAAGCTTTCTTT; CDR3: CASSEDLNTEAFF
J: TRBJ2-3; V: TRBV5-8; D: TRBD1; size: NA; DNA: TGTGCCAGCAGCTCCCCGACAGGGGCGACAGATACGCAGTATTTT; CDR3: CASSSPTGATDTQYF
J: TRBJ2-1; V: TRBV5-4; D: NA; size: NA; DNA: TGTGCCAGCAGCTACACCCAGGGCCATGAGCAGTTCTTC; CDR3: CASSYTQGHEQFF
J: TRBJ2-1; V: TRBV30; D: NA; size: NA; DNA: TGTGCCTGGGGCGCCTCGGACAATGAGCAGTTCTTC; CDR3: CAWGASDNEQFF
J: TRBJ2-3; V: TRBV28; D: TRBD1; size: NA; DNA: TGTGCCAGCAGTTCCTGGACAGGGGGAGGCGCAGATACGCAGTATTTT; CDR3: CASSSWTGGGADTQYF
J: TRBJ2-3; V: TRBV18; D: TRBD2; size: NA; DNA: TGTGCCAGCTGCTCATCGGGGGGTATAGATACGCAGTATTTT; CDR3: CASCSSGGIDTQYF
J: TRBJ2-1; V: TRBV9; D: NA; size: NA; DNA: TGTGCCAGCAGCGTATTTCAGGCAATAACTCAATACAATGAGCAGTTCTTC; CDR3: CASSVFQAITQYNEQFF
J: TRBJ1-2; V: TRBV9; D: NA; size: NA; DNA: TGTGCCAGCAGCCCTCATCCCTCAAAGGGGAGGGATGGCTACACCTTC; CDR3: CASSPHPSKGRDGYTF
J: TRBJ1-1; V: TRBV5-4; D: TRBD1; size: NA; DNA: TGTGCCAGCAGTATTGGACAGGGAGCCACTGAAGCTTTCTTT; CDR3: CASSIGQGATEAFF
J: TRBJ2-3; V: TRBV5-4; D: TRBD2; size: NA; DNA: TGTGCCAGCAGCTTCGGAGGGAGGGCCGCAGATACGCAGTATTTT; CDR3: CASSFGGRAADTQYF
J: TRBJ2-1; V: TRBV5-1; D: TRBD1; size: NA; DNA: TGCGCCAGCGAAGGGACAGGGGCTGGCAATGAGCAGTTCTTC; CDR3: CASEGTGAGNEQFF
J: TRBJ1-5; V: TRBV28; D: TRBD1; size: NA; DNA: TGTGCCAGCCACCCACTCGGGACAGGGGATCAGCCCCAGCATTTT; CDR3: CASHPLGTGDQPQHF
J: TRBJ1-2; V: TRBV5-5; D: NA; size: NA; DNA: TGTGCCAGCAGCTTGGACGGGACTGCCCAACATGGCTACACCTTC; CDR3: CASSLDGTAQHGYTF
J: TRBJ1-1; V: TRBV7-9; D: NA; size: NA; DNA: TGTGCCAGCAGCCTTGGGACGGGTGAAGCTTTCTTT; CDR3: CASSLGTGEAFF
J: TRBJ1-2; V: TRBV6-4; D: NA; size: NA; DNA: TGTGCCAGCAGTGACAGCTTCAACTCTGGCTACACCTTC; CDR3: CASSDSFNSGYTF
J: TRBJ2-2; V: TRBV5-4; D: NA; size: NA; DNA: TGTGCCAGCAGCTTTGTTGACACCGGGGAGCTGTTTTTT; CDR3: CASSFVDTGELFF
J: TRBJ2-3; V: TRBV10-3; D: TRBD2; size: NA; DNA: TGTGCCATCTTAGCGGGGAGCACAGATACGCAGTATTTT; CDR3: CAILAGSTDTQYF